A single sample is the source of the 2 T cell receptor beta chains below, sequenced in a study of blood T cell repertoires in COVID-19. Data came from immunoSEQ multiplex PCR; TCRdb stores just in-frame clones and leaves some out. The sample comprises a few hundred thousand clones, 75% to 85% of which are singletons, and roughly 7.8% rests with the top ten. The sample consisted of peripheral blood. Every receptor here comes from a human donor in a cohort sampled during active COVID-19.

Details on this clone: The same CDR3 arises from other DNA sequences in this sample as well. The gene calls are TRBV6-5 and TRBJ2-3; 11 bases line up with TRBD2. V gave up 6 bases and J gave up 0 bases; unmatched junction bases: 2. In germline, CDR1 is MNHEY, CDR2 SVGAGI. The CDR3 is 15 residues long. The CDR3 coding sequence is TGTGCCAGCAGCCGACTAGCGGGAAGCACAGATACGCAGTATTTT. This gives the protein CASSRLAGSTDTQYF.

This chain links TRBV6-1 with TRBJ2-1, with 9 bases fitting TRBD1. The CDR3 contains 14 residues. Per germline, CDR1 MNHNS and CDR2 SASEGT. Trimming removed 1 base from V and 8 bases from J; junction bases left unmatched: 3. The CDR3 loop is CASSEVGTGYEQFF. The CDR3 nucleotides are TGTGCCAGCAGTGAAGTAGGGACAGGGTATGAGCAGTTCTTC.